The rows below give T cell receptor beta chains drawn from one sample of a study of T cell repertoires in cytomegalovirus infection. No antigen has been identified for these receptors. One entry per CDR3 protein results from TCRdb running MiXCR on the reads. The sample lists roughly 500,000 distinct CDR3 sequences, around 35% occurring once. The specimen was cultured PBMCs, collected from culture after CMV antigen stimulation. These receptors all come from a human donor in good health (CMV status not recorded). Some clones in this sample may be carry-over from other donors' samples. The CDR3 runs from the conserved cysteine through the conserved F or W. Each record gives: clone size, V gene, D gene, J gene, CDR3 DNA, CDR3 protein. D genes are given only for firm matches. Some rows have no size entry. The others give once, few or many, or a class for an expanded clone.

NA	TRBV5-4	NA	TRBJ2-2	TGTGCCAGCAGCCAAGTGGTTGGCACCGGGGAGCTGTTTTTT	CASSQVVGTGELFF
NA	TRBV4-2	NA	TRBJ1-2	TGTGCCAGCAGCCAAAGAAGGACTTTTAACTATGGCTACACCTTC	CASSQRRTFNYGYTF
NA	TRBV11-2	NA	TRBJ2-5	TGTGCCAGCAGCAGATTAACCGGGACCCCAGTTTATGCCCAGTACTTC	CASSRLTGTPVYAQYF
NA	TRBV5-4	TRBD1	TRBJ1-1	TGTGCCAGCAGCTTGAGGACAGGGCCACAGGCTTTCTTT	CASSLRTGPQAFF
NA	TRBV28	TRBD1	TRBJ1-5	TGTGCCAGCAGTCCTAGACAGGGGGCAGGCAATCAGCCCCAGCATTTT	CASSPRQGAGNQPQHF
NA	TRBV7-9	TRBD2	TRBJ2-2	TGTGCCAGCAGCCCCACTAGCGGGGGCAACACCGGGGAGCTGTTTTTT	CASSPTSGGNTGELFF
many	TRBV7-3	NA	TRBJ2-7	TGTGCCAGCAGCCTACAGGGCCGGAGCTACGAGCAGTACTTC	CASSLQGRSYEQYF
few	TRBV4-3	NA	TRBJ1-5	TGCGCCAGCAGCCAAGAATGGGGAGGGGATCAGCCCCAGCATTTT	CASSQEWGGDQPQHF
NA	TRBV7-9	NA	TRBJ2-1	TGTGCCAGCAGCTTAACGGGCGATGAGCAGTTCTTC	CASSLTGDEQFF
NA	TRBV7-6	NA	TRBJ2-5	TGTGCCAGCAGCTTAGAAGGCCAGGGTTTAGAGACCCAGTACTTC	CASSLEGQGLETQYF
NA	TRBV6-6	NA	TRBJ1-1	TGTGCCAGCAGGTACGAGGGGATGAACACTGAAGCTTTCTTT	CASRYEGMNTEAFF
few	TRBV11-3	NA	TRBJ1-1	TGTGCCAGCAGCTTAGGACACGACACTGAAGCTTTCTTT	CASSLGHDTEAFF
few	TRBV7-8	NA	TRBJ1-1	TGTGCCAGCAGCTTAGTCGCACAGCAGAACACTGAAGCTTTCTTT	CASSLVAQQNTEAFF
NA	TRBV10-2	TRBD1	TRBJ1-6	TGCGCCAGCAGTGGACAGGGGAATTCACCCCTCCACTTT	CASSGQGNSPLHF
NA	TRBV4-1	TRBD1	TRBJ2-4	TGCGCCAGCAGGAAGATCGGGACAGGGGTCAAAAACATTCAGTACTTC	CASRKIGTGVKNIQYF
few	TRBV7-2	NA	TRBJ1-2	TGTGCCAGCAGCTCGCGGGGAGGTGGCTACACCTTC	CASSSRGGGYTF
NA	TRBV7-2	NA	TRBJ1-4	TGTGCCAGCAGCTCGGAGGGAGGGGTTAATGAAAAACTGTTTTTT	CASSSEGGVNEKLFF
NA	TRBV20-1	NA	TRBJ2-3	TGCAGTGCGAGAAGGGACTCAGATACGCAGTATTTT	CSARRDSDTQYF
NA	TRBV27	TRBD1	TRBJ1-2	TGTGCCAGCAGTCGGGACAGGGAGGGCTACACCTTC	CASSRDREGYTF
NA	TRBV12-3/TRBV12-4	TRBD1	TRBJ2-4	TGTGCCAGCAGTTTGCGGACAGGGGATCTAGCCAAAAACATTCAGTACTTC	CASSLRTGDLAKNIQYF
NA	TRBV27	NA	TRBJ1-5	TGTGCCAGCAGTTCAACCCCTTCAGGGTTAGGCAATCAGCCCCAGCATTTT	CASSSTPSGLGNQPQHF
few	TRBV24-1	TRBD1	TRBJ2-3	TGTGCCACCAGTTTGGACAGGGAGCACACAGATACGCAGTATTTT	CATSLDREHTDTQYF
NA	TRBV19	NA	TRBJ2-5	TGTGCCAGTAGTACCCTAGGAGAGACCCAGTACTTC	CASSTLGETQYF
many	TRBV7-2	TRBD2	TRBJ2-2	TGTGCCAGCAGCGTTAGCGGGAGGGCCACCGGGGAGCTGTTTTTT	CASSVSGRATGELFF
NA	TRBV18	NA	TRBJ2-5	TGTGCCAGCTCACCACCGGTGCTCCAAGAGACCCAGTACTTC	CASSPPVLQETQYF
many	TRBV7-2	NA	TRBJ1-1	TGTGCCAGCAGCCCAGACTGGGACACTGAAGCTTTCTTT	CASSPDWDTEAFF
NA	TRBV19	NA	TRBJ1-2	TGTGCCAGTAGTGACAGCGGCTTGCGGGGCTACACCTTC	CASSDSGLRGYTF
NA	TRBV7-9	TRBD1	TRBJ1-2	TGTGCCAGCAGCTTAAACGACAGGGGAACGGGCTACACCTTC	CASSLNDRGTGYTF
NA	TRBV4-1	NA	TRBJ1-2	TGCGCCAGCAGCCAGTACCACTCAGCTAACTATGGCTACACCTTC	CASSQYHSANYGYTF
many	TRBV7-2	NA	TRBJ2-1	TGTGCCAGCAGCTCGCAGATGGGCCGGGTTTACAATGAGCAGTTCTTC	CASSSQMGRVYNEQFF
many	TRBV28	NA	TRBJ2-5	TGTGCCAGCAGGCTGCAGGGGCAGGAGACCCAGTACTTC	CASRLQGQETQYF
NA	TRBV30	NA	TRBJ1-1	TGTGCCTGGGGACAGAGAAACACTGAAGCTTTCTTT	CAWGQRNTEAFF
NA	TRBV19	NA	TRBJ1-1	TGTGCCAGTAGTATTAGCGCTACAGGGTTCCCGGCAGCTTTCTTT	CASSISATGFPAAFF
NA	TRBV28	NA	TRBJ1-3	TGTGCCAGCACTCTCGGATTGAGTGCCTCTGGAAACACCATATATTTT	CASTLGLSASGNTIYF
many	TRBV7-2	NA	TRBJ2-3	TGTGCCAGCAGCTGGCAGCGCAGCACAGATACGCAGTATTTT	CASSWQRSTDTQYF
NA	TRBV3-1	TRBD2	TRBJ2-1	TGTGCCAGCAGCCAGTATGATAGCGGGAGCAAGCAGTTCTTC	CASSQYDSGSKQFF
NA	TRBV14	TRBD2	TRBJ2-7	TGTGCCAGCAGCCAATTTAGCGGGGCGATCTACGAGCAGTACTTC	CASSQFSGAIYEQYF
NA	TRBV7-2	TRBD2	TRBJ2-3	TGTGCCAGCAGCGCCTTACTAGCGGGAGGGCCAGAAGATACGCAGTATTTT	CASSALLAGGPEDTQYF